The next 3 T cell receptor beta chains were all read from a single sample in a study of blood T cells in healthy people across ages. A sample-barcoded 5' primer and a J-beta primer mix were used in a second PCR of about 6 to 11 cycles. TCRdb fed the 5' RACE reads into MiXCR, producing one record per CDR3 protein. The table has 780,000 or so distinct CDR3 sequences, 25% seen once; the top ten hold 3.7%. These data are also associated with another study on T cells of mothers and their children.

Sequenced material: blood. The receptors were sampled from a boy younger than 18 in good health.

The chain is built from TRBV5-1 and TRBJ1-1; no definite D call. The CDR3 runs 14 residues. The germline CDR1 and CDR2 sequences are SGHRS and YFSETQ. With 0 bases removed from V and 2 bases from J, the gap between germline ends came to 8 bases. The CDR3 region has the DNA TGCGCCAGCAGCTTGGGCGAGCCAAACACTGAAGCTTTCTTT. It codes for CASSLGEPNTEAFF.

This sequence joins TRBV20-1 and TRBJ2-1; 7 positions agree with TRBD1. The J call may not be correct, given that the DNA end is closer to TRBJ2-7. This CDR3 is built from 12 residues. Germline-derived CDR1 and CDR2 are DFQATT and SNEGSKA (reference sequence). In nucleotides, the CDR3 is TGCAGTGCGGAGACAGGGATCGACGAGCAGTACTTC. Translating gives CSAETGIDEQYF.

This clonotype has more than one count but fewer than ten. An end of the junction differs from the germline gene, which may be a read error. The chain joins TRBV29-1 to TRBJ2-7; 10 bases match TRBD1. The CDR3 is 14 amino acids. The V gene's germline CDR1 is SQVTM and CDR2 ANQGSEA. As DNA, the CDR3 is TGCGCCGCCGGCGGCGGGGACAGGGGTCCCGAGCAGTGTTTC. As protein: CAAGGGDRGPEQCF.